The 29 T cell receptor beta chains in this list originate from one sample, sequenced in a study of blood T cell repertoires in COVID-19. Produced via immunoSEQ multiplex PCR; TCRdb's table is partial and in-frame only. The table lists 20,000 to 25,000 clones, roughly 83% of them singletons, with roughly 3.2% in the top ten. Source material: peripheral blood. Receptors originate from a middle-aged man with acute or convalescent COVID-19.

This clone was detected once. The rearrangement links TRBV27 to TRBJ1-1, with TRBD1 as a possible D gene (5 bases). The CDR3 totals 15 residues. CDR1 and CDR2 (germline): MNHEY, SMNVEV (reference sequence). Trimming left V 4 bases short and J 0 bases short, with 12 bases between. The CDR3 DNA is TGTGCCAGCAGTTCGCAGACAGCCTTGAACACTGAAGCTTTCTTT. It encodes CASSSQTALNTEAFF.

This sequence joins TRBV18 and TRBJ1-1, with D possibly being TRBD1 (5 bases). This CDR3 comprises 14 residues. Germline loops: CDR1 KGHSH, CDR2 LQKENI. The V and J ends lost 2 bases and 0 bases respectively, with 7 bases between them. CDR3 loop: CASSPNRLNTEAFF. In nucleotides, the CDR3 is TGTGCCAGCTCACCAAACAGGTTGAACACTGAAGCTTTCTTT.

In this sample, this clone turned up once. This chain connects TRBV11-3 to TRBJ2-1, with D tentatively TRBD2 (5 bases). This CDR3 has 15 residues. V was shortened by 1 base and J by 0 bases, with 7 bases between the two germline ends. Germline CDR1 reads SGHNT; CDR2 reads YENEEA. The CDR3 coding sequence is TGTGCCAGCAGCTTAGCGGGGAGCTCCTACAATGAGCAGTTCTTC. Translating gives CASSLAGSSYNEQFF.

V and J are TRBV5-1 and TRBJ2-7; a weak D match, TRBD2 (6 bases). The CDR3 is 14 residues long. Trimming stripped 2 bases from V and 4 bases from J, with 13 bases between. Germline V gene lookup returns CDR1 SGHRS and CDR2 YFSETQ. CDR3 sequence (DNA): TGCGCCAGCAGCTTTTTGCGGGAATATTACGAGCAGTACTTC. Translation: CASSFLREYYEQYF.

This chain links TRBV20-1 with TRBJ2-7; D is possibly TRBD2 (6 bases). Trimming pared 5 bases from V and 6 bases from J, leaving 11 bases between. The CDR3 extends over 11 amino acids. Germline V gene lookup returns CDR1 DFQATT and CDR2 SNEGSKA (reference sequence). CDR3 nucleotides: TGCAGTGCTGGGGAGGAGCTCGAGCAGTACTTC. Translating it yields CSAGEELEQYF.

V and J are TRBV11-2 and TRBJ2-7, with D perhaps matching TRBD1 (5 bases). Germline-derived CDR1 and CDR2 are SGHAT and FQNNGV. The CDR3 has 14 residues. V was clipped by 2 bases and J by 3 bases, with 11 bases between them. CDR3 protein: CASSLTDSNYEQYF. Here the CDR3 DNA reads TGTGCCAGCAGCTTAACCGACAGCAACTACGAGCAGTACTTC.

The V call is TRBV3-1 (or the pseudogene TRBV3-2), the J call TRBJ2-2, with no clear D. The CDR3 has 12 amino acids. V lost 1 base and J 6 bases, leaving 3 bases between the germline ends. Germline assignment: CDR1 LGHDT and CDR2 YNNKEL (reference sequence). The CDR3 is CASSQAAGELFF. In DNA, the CDR3 is TGTGCCAGCAGCCAAGCGGCCGGGGAGCTGTTTTTT.

This clone was seen a handful of times. This chain uses TRBV19 with TRBJ1-5; 7 bases are a match to TRBD1. Germline values: CDR1 LNHDA, CDR2 SQIVND (reference sequence). This CDR3 has 16 amino acids. Trimming cost V 1 base and J 0 bases; bases outside gene matches: 3. CDR3 loop: CASSIGQGYSNQPQHF. Written as DNA, the CDR3 is TGTGCCAGTAGTATAGGACAGGGCTATAGCAATCAGCCCCAGCATTTT.

The chain couples TRBV6-2 or TRBV6-3 to TRBJ1-2, with TRBD1 as a possible D gene (5 bases). This CDR3 comprises 14 residues. Germline CDR1 reads MNHEY; CDR2 reads SVGEGT. V lost 7 bases, J lost 2 bases, and 14 bases lay in between. CDR3 region: CASTPRGMNYGYTF. The CDR3 DNA reads TGTGCCAGCACCCCCCGGGGGATGAACTATGGCTACACCTTC.

CDR3 DNA sequence: TGTGCCAGCAGCGTCACGTCGACAGGGTCTCGCACAGATACGCAGTATTTT. This encodes CASSVTSTGSRTDTQYF. The rearrangement uses TRBV7-9 and TRBJ2-3, with 7 bases that match TRBD1. The V and J ends lost 5 bases and 1 base, in that order; junction bases with no gene match: 12. Germline loops: CDR1 SEHNR, CDR2 FQNEAQ (reference sequence). CDR3 length: 17 residues.

CDR3 amino acids: CASLKTSGRADEQFF. DNA for the CDR3: TGTGCCAGTCTTAAGACTAGCGGGAGGGCCGATGAGCAGTTCTTC. V and J are TRBV19 and TRBJ2-1; 14 bases line up with TRBD2. Germline lookup yields CDR1 LNHDA and CDR2 SQIVND (reference sequence). V gave up 8 bases and J gave up 8 bases; unmatched junction bases: 8. There are 15 residues in the CDR3.

The V call is TRBV27, the J call TRBJ1-4; D might be TRBD1 (6 bases). The CDR3 runs to 15 residues. Trimming stripped 3 bases from V and 7 bases from J, with 15 bases between. The V gene's germline CDR1 is MNHEY and CDR2 SMNVEV (reference sequence). The CDR3, as DNA: TGTGCCAGCAGTTTGATACCGGGACATATTGAAAAACTGTTTTTT. It encodes CASSLIPGHIEKLFF.

The V call is TRBV7-9, the J call TRBJ2-2; tentative D call: TRBD2 (6 bases). V was clipped by 5 bases and J by 4 bases, with 20 bases between them. From germline, CDR1 is SEHNR and CDR2 FQNEAQ (reference sequence). This CDR3 has 17 residues. The CDR3 is CASSPPGIAGSTGELFF. The CDR3 region has the DNA TGTGCCAGCAGCCCACCCGGTATCGCGGGGAGCACCGGGGAGCTGTTTTTT.

The chain uses TRBV6-2 or TRBV6-3 and TRBJ2-5; 12 bases match TRBD1. The CDR3 consists of 16 residues. Losses at the gene ends were 5 bases for V and 5 bases for J; bases not matched to a gene: 9. Germline V gene sequence: CDR1 MNHEY, CDR2 SVGEGT. CDR3: CASSHGTGGAWETQYF. CDR3 sequence (DNA): TGTGCCAGCAGTCATGGGACAGGGGGCGCGTGGGAGACCCAGTACTTC.

The genes are TRBV25-1 and TRBJ1-2; D not resolved. Trimming stripped 3 bases from V and 2 bases from J, with 7 bases between. Germline V lookup: CDR1 MGHDK, CDR2 SYGVNS. The CDR3 loop spans 13 amino acids. DNA of the CDR3: TGTGCCAGCAGTGATTCGGGGAACTATGGCTACACCTTC. This gives the protein CASSDSGNYGYTF.

The chain recombines TRBV2 with TRBJ2-2; D is unresolved. The CDR3 covers 14 residues. V lost 7 bases and J lost 0, with 9 bases in between. Germline-derived CDR1 and CDR2 are SNHLY and FYNNEI. The DNA for the CDR3 is TGTGCCAGCACCCCCTCTCCGAACACCGGGGAGCTGTTTTTT. Amino acid sequence: CASTPSPNTGELFF.

This sequence joins TRBV30 and TRBJ2-1, with 8 bases matching TRBD1. The germline CDR1 and CDR2 sequences are GTSNPN and SVGIG (reference sequence). The CDR3 totals 15 residues. J was trimmed by 4 bases and V by 5 bases; bases with no gene match: 10. The CDR3 region has the DNA TGTGCCTGGGGACGGACAGGGACGATATACAATGAGCAGTTCTTC. It encodes CAWGRTGTIYNEQFF.

V and J are TRBV2 and TRBJ1-2; D remains ambiguous. This CDR3 comprises 12 residues. Germline lookup yields CDR1 SNHLY and CDR2 FYNNEI. V lost 2 bases to trimming and J lost 3 bases, with 4 bases between them. The CDR3 DNA reads as TGTGCCAGCAGTGAAACGGACTATGGCTACACCTTC. The encoded protein is CASSETDYGYTF.

The CDR3 coding sequence is TGTGCCAGCAGCTTTACGGTAGCGGGAGGGCCAGAGACCCAGTACTTC. Residues: CASSFTVAGGPETQYF. The chain recombines TRBV7-8 with TRBJ2-5, with 11 bases fitting TRBD2. The V and J ends lost 3 bases and 4 bases, in that order; junction bases with no gene match: 7. Germline loops: CDR1 SGHVS, CDR2 FQNEAQ. The CDR3 totals 16 residues.

This clone has a single count. The CDR3 sequence: CASSEAAGFNSPLHF. CDR3 DNA: TGTGCCAGCAGTGAAGCAGCGGGGTTTAATTCACCCCTCCACTTT. The chain recombines TRBV6-1 with TRBJ1-6; no firm D call. The V end lost 0 bases, the J end lost 6 bases, and 9 bases lay between the germline ends. This CDR3 region has 15 residues. Germline V CDR1 and CDR2: MNHNS, SASEGT.

The chain's CDR3 is CAISPGGVGEKLFF. The CDR3 bases are TGTGCCATCAGCCCCGGAGGGGTTGGTGAAAAACTGTTTTTT. The V call is TRBV10-3, the J call TRBJ1-4; the D gene is possibly TRBD1 (5 bases). Germline lookup yields CDR1 ENHRY and CDR2 SYGVKD. The CDR3 spans 14 residues. Trimming took 6 bases from V and 7 from J, leaving 15 bases between them.

V is TRBV6-5 and J is TRBJ1-4; D gene ambiguous. CDR3 size: 13 residues. With 8 bases removed from V and 4 bases from J, the gap between germline ends came to 11 bases. Germline CDR1 reads MNHEY; CDR2 reads SVGAGI. The CDR3 loop is CASARGNNEKLFF. For the CDR3, the DNA is TGTGCCAGCGCCCGAGGGAATAATGAAAAACTGTTTTTT.

This clone was counted a few times. The genes are TRBV5-3 and TRBJ1-4; D is possibly TRBD1 (6 bases). TRBV5-3 counts as an open reading frame of uncertain function. Trimming took 3 bases from V and 6 from J, leaving 15 bases between them. There are 15 residues in the CDR3. This chain's CDR3 is CARSSRGGFYEKLFF. The CDR3 DNA reads TGTGCCAGAAGCTCCCGAGGGGGTTTTTATGAAAAACTGTTTTTT.

The chain employs TRBV5-6 and TRBJ2-3, with TRBD2 matching over 8 bases. The length of the CDR3 is 15 residues. Per germline, CDR1 SGHDT and CDR2 YYEEEE. Losses at the gene ends were 4 bases for V and 6 bases for J; bases not matched to a gene: 10. Here the CDR3 reads CASSRLAGRKDTQYF. CDR3 in DNA: TGTGCCAGCAGCCGCTTAGCGGGACGTAAGGATACGCAGTATTTT.

CDR3: CASSQGGGSSYGYTF. CDR3 coding DNA: TGCGCCAGCAGCCAAGGCGGGGGGAGTAGCTATGGCTACACCTTC. The V and J genes are TRBV4-3 and TRBJ1-2, with D possibly being TRBD1 (5 bases). CDR3 length: 15 residues. CDR1 is LGHNA and CDR2 is YSLEER in the germline V gene. V dropped 1 base and J dropped 4 bases, with 13 bases sitting between them.

The rearrangement uses TRBV12-5 and TRBJ2-7; D is ambiguous. V lost 0 bases, J lost 2 bases, and 11 bases lay in between. This CDR3 comprises 15 residues. CDR1 LGHNT and CDR2 FRNRAP come from the germline V gene. Here the CDR3 DNA reads TGTGCTAGTGGTTTGGTGGCGGTGGGTACCTACGAGCAGTACTTC. Amino acids: CASGLVAVGTYEQYF.

The J gene is TRBJ1-5, the V gene TRBV6-5; 7 bases map to TRBD1. The germline gives CDR1 MNHEY, CDR2 SVGAGI. This CDR3 region has 15 residues. The J segment lost 8 bases and the V segment lost 6 bases, leaving 13 bases of the junction unmatched. This CDR3 reads CASRRTEGAGEPQHF. The CDR3 nucleotides are TGTGCCAGCAGACGAACGGAGGGGGCTGGGGAGCCCCAGCATTTT.

This clone appeared a few times. The rearrangement uses TRBV5-1 and TRBJ1-4; 9 positions agree with TRBD1. Germline CDR1 reads SGHRS; CDR2 reads YFSETQ. V gave up 3 bases and J gave up 7 bases; unmatched junction bases: 7. The CDR3 covers 15 residues. The DNA for the CDR3 is TGCGCCAGCAGCTGGGGACAGGGCATAGGTGAAAAACTGTTTTTT. It is translated as CASSWGQGIGEKLFF.

V usage is TRBV15 and J usage is TRBJ1-2; no firm D call. Trimming pared 0 bases from V and 8 bases from J, leaving 13 bases between. The CDR3 covers 14 residues. Germline values: CDR1 LNHNV, CDR2 YYDKDF (reference sequence). As DNA, the CDR3 is TGTGCCACCAGCAGAGATAGAGACTTCCGGGGCTACACCTTC. The encoded protein is CATSRDRDFRGYTF. Based on the CDR3 plus reference TRBV15 and TRBJ1-2, the full variable domain is DAMVIQNPRYQVTQFGKPVTLSCSQTLNHNVMYWYQQKSSQAPKLLFHYYDKDFNNEADTPDNFQSRRPNTSFCFLDIRSPGLGDTAMYLCATSRDRDFRGYTFGSGTRLTVV.